This T cell receptor (beta chain) comes out of a study of blood T cell repertoires in COVID-19. About the research overall: Samples taken during acute and convalescent COVID-19 were collected in the United States, Italy and Spain. T cells, B-cell-depleted T cells, or PBMCs provided the cDNA or gDNA that served as material.

This CDR3 has 14 residues. Trimming removed 0 bases at V and 10 bases at J, with 17 bases between. The germline CDR1 and CDR2 sequences are SGDLS and YYNGEE. Original methodology: Amplification from reference gene primers served as the basis for estimated nucleated cell counts. Produced via immunoSEQ multiplex PCR; TCRdb's table is partial and in-frame only. That table gives V, J and clone size, and the DNA gave D and trimming. This table has about 240,000 clones, about 86% appearing once. The rearrangement uses TRBV9 and TRBJ2-7, with a tentative D call TRBD1 (6 bases). Sequenced sample: peripheral blood. The clonotype comes from a man in his sixties with acute or convalescent COVID-19. DNA for the CDR3: TGTGCCAGCAGCGTAGGGGGGCCCCCGGAGGCACAGTACTTC. It is translated as CASSVGGPPEAQYF.